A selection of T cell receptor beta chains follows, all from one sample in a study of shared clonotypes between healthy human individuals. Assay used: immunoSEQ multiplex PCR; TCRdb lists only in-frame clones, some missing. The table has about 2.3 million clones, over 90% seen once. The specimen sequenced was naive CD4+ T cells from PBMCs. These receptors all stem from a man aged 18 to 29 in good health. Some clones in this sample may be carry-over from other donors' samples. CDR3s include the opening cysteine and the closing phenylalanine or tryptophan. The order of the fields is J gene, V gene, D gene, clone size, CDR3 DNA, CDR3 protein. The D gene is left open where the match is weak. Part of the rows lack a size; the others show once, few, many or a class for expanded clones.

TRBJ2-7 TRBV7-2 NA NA TGTGCCAGCAGCGTCGACCGGTCTCTACACGAGCAGTACTTC CASSVDRSLHEQYF
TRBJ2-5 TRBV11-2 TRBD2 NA TGTGCCAGCAGCCCTCCGTTTAGCGGGAGGGCCGGAGAGACCCAGTACTTC CASSPPFSGRAGETQYF
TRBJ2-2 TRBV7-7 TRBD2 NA TGTGCCAGCAGCTTACTAGCGGGGACTAACACCGGGGAGCTGTTTTTT CASSLLAGTNTGELFF
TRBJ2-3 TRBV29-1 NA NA TGCAGCGAGTTCAGGGGATCAGCGCAGTATTTT CSEFRGSAQYF
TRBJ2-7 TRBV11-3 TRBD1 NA TGTGCCAGCAGCCAGGGGGCAGGGCCCTCCTACGAGCAGTACTTC CASSQGAGPSYEQYF
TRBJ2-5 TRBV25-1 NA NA TGTGCCAGCAGTGAAACAGGGATAGAGACCCAGTACTTC CASSETGIETQYF
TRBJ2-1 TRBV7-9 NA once TGTGCCAGCAGCTTCCTACAGCCTTACAATGAGCAGTTCTTC CASSFLQPYNEQFF
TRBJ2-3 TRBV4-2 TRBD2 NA TGTGCCAGCAGCCAAGTGCGGGAGGGTAGCACAGATACGCAGTATTTT CASSQVREGSTDTQYF
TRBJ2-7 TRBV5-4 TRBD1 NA TGTGCCAGCAGCCAGGACAGGGCCGGGCGCGAGCAGTACTTC CASSQDRAGREQYF
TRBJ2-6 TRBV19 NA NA TGTGCCAGTAGTCCCAGGGGGGTGAGAACTGGGGCCAACGTCCTGACTTTC CASSPRGVRTGANVLTF
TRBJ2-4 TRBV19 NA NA TGTGCCAGTAGTATAGCACTCGTACCTGGGGGAGGCGACTTC CASSIALVPGGGDF
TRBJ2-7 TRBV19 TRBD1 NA TGTGCCAGTAGTCTAAGGACAGGGTGGGAGCAGTACTTC CASSLRTGWEQYF
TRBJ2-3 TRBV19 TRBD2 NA TGTGCCAGTGCGCCTGGCGGGAGGTCGGTAGATACGCAGTATTTT CASAPGGRSVDTQYF
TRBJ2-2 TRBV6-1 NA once TGTGCCAGCAGAGAACAGGGAACCGGGGAGCTGTTTTTT CASREQGTGELFF
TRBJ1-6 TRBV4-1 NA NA TGCGCCAGCAGCCAAGAACCGAATTCACCCCTCCACTTT CASSQEPNSPLHF
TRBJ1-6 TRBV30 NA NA TGTGCCTGGTTGCCGGGGGGTTCCTATAATTCACCCCTCCACTTT CAWLPGGSYNSPLHF
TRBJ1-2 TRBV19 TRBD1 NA TGTGCCAGTAGTATACAAGAGGGACAGTATGGCTACACCTTC CASSIQEGQYGYTF
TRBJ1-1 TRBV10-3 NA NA TGTGCCTCGAGGAGGGAGCCGAACACTGAAGCTTTCTTT CASRREPNTEAFF
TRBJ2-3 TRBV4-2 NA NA TGTGCCAGCAGCCCTGGGGGGCAAGGAGGGGCAGATACGCAGTATTTT CASSPGGQGGADTQYF
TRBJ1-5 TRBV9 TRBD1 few TGTGCCAGCAGCGGACAGGGTTTAAGCAATCAGCCCCAGCATTTT CASSGQGLSNQPQHF
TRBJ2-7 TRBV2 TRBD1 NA TGTGCCAGCAACCAGGGACAGGGAGGGTACGAGCAGTACTTC CASNQGQGGYEQYF
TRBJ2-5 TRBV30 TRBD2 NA TGTGCCTGGAGTGAAGGGACTAGCGGCCAAGAGACCCAGTACTTC CAWSEGTSGQETQYF
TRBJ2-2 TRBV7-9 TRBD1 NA TGTGCCAGCAGCTCCCCGACAGGGTACAACACCGGGGAGCTGTTTTTT CASSSPTGYNTGELFF
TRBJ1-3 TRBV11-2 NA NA TGTGCCAGCAGCTTAGGACTTGCGGTCCGCTCTGGAAACACCATATATTTT CASSLGLAVRSGNTIYF
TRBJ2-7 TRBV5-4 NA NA TGTGCCAGCAGCTTGTTGGATGAGTACGAGCAGTACTTC CASSLLDEYEQYF
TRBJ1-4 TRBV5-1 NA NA TGCGCCAGCAGCCCCCAAAGGCAGGGAGGAGAAAAACTGTTTTTT CASSPQRQGGEKLFF
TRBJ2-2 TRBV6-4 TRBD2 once TGTGCCAGCAGTGATAGGCTAGCGGGGATCACCGGGGAGCTGTTTTTT CASSDRLAGITGELFF
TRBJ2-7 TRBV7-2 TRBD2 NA TGTGCCAGCAGCTTAGCGGGGACTAGCGGGATGGGGGAGCAGTACTTC CASSLAGTSGMGEQYF
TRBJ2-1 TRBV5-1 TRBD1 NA TGCGCCAGCAGCTTTAGATTCGGACAGGGGGCGAGCTCCTACAATGAGCAGTTCTTC CASSFRFGQGASSYNEQFF
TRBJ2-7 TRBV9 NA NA TGTGCCAGCAGCGTACAGGGGAGTGGGACCTACGAGCAGTACTTC CASSVQGSGTYEQYF
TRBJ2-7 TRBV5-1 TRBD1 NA TGCGCCAGCAGCGAGACAGGGGGCGCAGCGGGCGAGCAGTACTTC CASSETGGAAGEQYF
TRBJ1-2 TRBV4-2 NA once TGTGCCAGCAGCCCACGGGGGGCGGCGGACTATGGCTACACCTTC CASSPRGAADYGYTF
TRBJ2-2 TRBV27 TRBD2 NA TGTGCCAGCAGTTTCTGGGCGGGAGGAGGCGCCGGGGAGCTGTTTTTT CASSFWAGGGAGELFF
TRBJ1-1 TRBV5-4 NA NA TGTGCCAGCAGCTCGGCGGCAGGGTTTGAAGCTTTCTTT CASSSAAGFEAFF
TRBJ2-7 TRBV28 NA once TGTGCCAGCAGTCGGGCCTTCTCGAGGGAGCAGTACTTC CASSRAFSREQYF
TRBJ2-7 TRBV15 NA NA TGTGCCACCAGCAGAGATATCAGCCCAGAGGAGTACTTC CATSRDISPEEYF
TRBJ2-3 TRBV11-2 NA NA TGTGCCAGCAGCCCGGTAAGACAGGGACTTTGGCGGCAGTATTTT CASSPVRQGLWRQYF
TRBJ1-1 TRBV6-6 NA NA TGTGCCAGCAGTTACACGTGGGGCAGCCGGTACACTGAAGCTTTCTTT CASSYTWGSRYTEAFF
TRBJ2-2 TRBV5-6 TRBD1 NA TGTGCCAGCAGCTTCGACAGGGGTACGAACACCGGGGAGCTGTTTTTT CASSFDRGTNTGELFF
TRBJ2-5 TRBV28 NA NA TGTGCCAGCAGTGACGGTAACCGCCAAGAGACCCAGTACTTC CASSDGNRQETQYF
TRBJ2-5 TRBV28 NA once TGTGCCAGCAGTCCTCAGTGGGAGGGGGCGAGAGGAGAGACCCAGTACTTC CASSPQWEGARGETQYF
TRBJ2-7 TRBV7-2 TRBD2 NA TGTGCCAGCAGCCCATGGGGACTAGCGACCTACGAGCAGTACTTC CASSPWGLATYEQYF
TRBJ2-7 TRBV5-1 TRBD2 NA TGCGCCAGCAGCTTGGGGCCCGCTAGCGGGAGCTACGAGCAGTACTTC CASSLGPASGSYEQYF
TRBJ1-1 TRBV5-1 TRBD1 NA TGCGCCAGCAGCCCAGGGGGCAGCCGAGGAAGCACTGAAGCTTTCTTT CASSPGGSRGSTEAFF
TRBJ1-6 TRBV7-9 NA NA TGTGCCAGCAGCTTAGTGCCAGGGAATTCACCCCTCCACTTT CASSLVPGNSPLHF
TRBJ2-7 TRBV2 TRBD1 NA TGTGCCAGCAGGCGGACAGGGGATGGCGAGCAGTACTTC CASRRTGDGEQYF
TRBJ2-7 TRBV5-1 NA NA TGCGCCAGCAGCTTGGGGAGGGGACTCGATTATAGCTCCTACGAGCAGTACTTC CASSLGRGLDYSSYEQYF
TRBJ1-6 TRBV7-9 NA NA TGTGCCAGCAGCTTAGGTTCTCAGGGCTGGAATTCACCCCTCCACTTT CASSLGSQGWNSPLHF